This T cell receptor beta chain was recovered during a study of post-analysis software for immune sequencing data. Germline CDR1 SQVTM, CDR2 ANQGSEA. V trimming: 4 bases; J trimming: 12 bases; junction bases outside the gene matches: 7. This CDR3 comprises 13 residues. Unique molecular identifiers were built into the TCR beta cDNA libraries. TCRdb reanalysed the PCR reads using MiXCR and keeps one entry per CDR3 protein. The table lists a few hundred thousand distinct CDR3 sequences, over 35% of them singletons. In regard to this clonotype: The antigen remains unidentified. With a much larger clone just one base away, this may be a read error.

Study outcomes and limitations: Under the F measure, samples that were prepared in one batch clustered strongly together. TRBV5-6, TRBV5-1 and TRBV20-1 were among a few TRBV segments more frequent in patients than controls.

The sequence derives from a girl under 18 with multiple sclerosis. Sequenced input: blood. J is TRBJ2-1 and V is TRBV29-1, with 12 bases matching TRBD2. The CDR3 protein is CSVGGLAGGAQFF. CDR3 DNA sequence: TGCAGCGTTGGAGGGCTAGCGGGGGGGGCGCAGTTCTTC.